The 18 T cell receptor beta chains listed next were all sequenced from one sample in a study of response to subunit inactivated influenza vaccine. TCRdb reanalysed the RT-PCR reads using MiXCR and keeps one entry per CDR3 protein. The data show 650,000 to 800,000 distinct CDR3 sequences, roughly 13% seen once. The sequencing used PBMCs from blood, collected 14 days before vaccination. The receptors come from a man between 45 and 60 years old who received an inactivated influenza vaccine.

This chain links TRBV7-9 with TRBJ2-2; the D is unclear. The ends were cut back, 6 bases at V and 0 bases at J, with 8 bases in the middle. The CDR3 runs to 14 residues. Germline V gene data show CDR1 as SEHNR and CDR2 as FQNEAQ (reference sequence). CDR3 coding DNA: TGTGCCAGCAGACAGCCTCCGAACACCGGGGAGCTGTTTTTT. Its translation is CASRQPPNTGELFF.

This clonotype was observed a handful of times. A clone one base away is much larger, so this may be a read error. The V gene is TRBV20-1, the J gene TRBJ2-1; 7 bases are shared with TRBD1. The V gene's germline CDR1 is DFQATT and CDR2 SNEGSKA (reference sequence). The CDR3 runs 16 residues. The CDR3, as DNA: TGCTGTGCTAGAGATTTGGACAGGCCGCCTTACAATGAGCAGTTCTTC. Translating gives CCARDLDRPPYNEQFF.

This clonotype was recorded at least ten times. J is TRBJ2-7 and V is TRBV5-1; 8 bases match TRBD1. Germline assignment: CDR1 SGHRS and CDR2 YFSETQ. This CDR3 contains 16 residues. Losses at the gene ends were 0 bases for V and 0 bases for J; bases not matched to a gene: 5. The CDR3 protein is CASSLATGGSSYEQYF. The CDR3 DNA reads as TGCGCCAGCAGCTTGGCTACAGGGGGAAGCTCCTACGAGCAGTACTTC.

This chain links TRBV11-2 with TRBJ2-6; 7 bases fit TRBD1. With 6 bases clipped from V and 0 bases from J, the junction kept 14 bases outside the gene matches. Germline CDR1 is SGHAT and CDR2 is FQNNGV. The CDR3 covers 19 residues. For the CDR3, the DNA is TGTGCCAGCAGTTTTCCCTTGGGACAGCATAGCTCTGGGGCCAACGTCCTGACTTTC. Translation gives CASSFPLGQHSSGANVLTF. The full variable domain, completed using reference TRBV11-2 and TRBJ2-6, is EAGVAQSPRYKIIEKRQSVAFWCNPISGHATLYWYQQILGQGPKLLIQFQNNGVVDDSQLPKDRFSAERLKGVDSTLKIQPAKLEDSAVYLCASSFPLGQHSSGANVLTFGAGSRLTVL.

There are a few counts of this clonotype. The rearrangement uses TRBV5-1 and TRBJ2-7, with 8 bases that match TRBD2. The CDR3 length is 15 residues. V shed 1 base, J shed 3 bases, and the junction held 6 bases outside the gene matches. The germline V gene has CDR1 SGHRS and CDR2 YFSETQ. The CDR3 DNA sequence: TGCGCCAGCAGCTTGAGGGCGGGAGGTAACTACGAGCAGTACTTC. This codes for CASSLRAGGNYEQYF.

This clonotype was recorded a few times. This chain connects TRBV7-9 to TRBJ2-1; D gene unclear. The V end lost 3 bases, the J end lost 5 bases, and 5 bases lay between the germline ends. The germline V gene has CDR1 SEHNR and CDR2 FQNEAQ (reference sequence). There are 12 residues in the CDR3. Here the CDR3 DNA reads TGTGCCAGCAGCTTTAACCACAATGAGCAGTTCTTC. Translated, it gives CASSFNHNEQFF.

In this sample, this clonotype turned up many times. The chain employs TRBV12-3 or TRBV12-4 and TRBJ2-3; D is unresolved. The V end lost 5 bases, the J end lost 2 bases, and 14 bases lay between the germline ends. CDR3 length: 15 residues. CDR3 residues: CASSPPDSYTDTQYF. CDR3 coding DNA: TGTGCCAGCAGTCCACCTGACTCATACACAGATACGCAGTATTTT.

This rearrangement joins TRBV6-2 or TRBV6-3 to TRBJ1-2; D ambiguous. The CDR3 sequence is 12 residues long. Trimming stripped 7 bases from V and 4 bases from J, with 10 bases between. Germline V gene data show CDR1 as MNHEY and CDR2 as SVGEGT. CDR3 region: CASTKTGYGYTF. CDR3 bases: TGTGCCAGCACCAAGACTGGCTATGGCTACACCTTC.

This clonotype appeared a few times. J is TRBJ2-3 and V is TRBV30; TRBD1 might be the D (5 bases). This CDR3 contains 14 residues. From germline, CDR1 is GTSNPN and CDR2 SVGIG (reference sequence). Trimming left V 3 bases short and J 0 bases short, with 10 bases between. The chain's CDR3 is CAWRETASTDTQYF. CDR3 nucleotides: TGTGCCTGGAGGGAGACAGCCAGCACAGATACGCAGTATTTT.

V is TRBV7-9 and J is TRBJ2-1, with 9 bases fitting TRBD2. Losses at the gene ends were 3 bases for V and 9 bases for J; bases not matched to a gene: 6. CDR3 size: 14 residues. Germline V lookup: CDR1 SEHNR, CDR2 FQNEAQ (reference sequence). The CDR3 reads CASSLAGGSSEQFF. In DNA form, the CDR3 reads TGTGCCAGCAGCTTGGCGGGGGGGAGTAGTGAGCAGTTCTTC. The full variable domain, rest sourced from reference TRBV7-9 and TRBJ2-1, is DTGVSQNPRHKITKRGQNVTFRCDPISEHNRLYWYRQTLGQGPEFLTYFQNEAQLEKSRLLSDRFSAERPKGSFSTLEIQRTEQGDSAMYLCASSLAGGSSEQFFGPGTRLTVL.

A few counts support this clonotype. The chain combines TRBV11-3 with TRBJ2-1; the match to TRBD2 covers 8 bases. V was pared by 5 bases and J by 7 bases, with 13 bases of the junction left unmatched. Germline loops: CDR1 SGHNT, CDR2 YENEEA. The CDR3 totals 16 residues. CDR3 nucleotide sequence: TGTGCCAGCAGCCCCAGGACACATGGCGGGGGGAATGAGCAGTTCTTC. As protein: CASSPRTHGGGNEQFF.

This clonotype was found a few times. The junction shows a germline mismatch at one end, possibly a read error. The chain combines TRBV18 with TRBJ1-4; 8 bases agree with TRBD1. Germline V gives CDR1 KGHSH, CDR2 LQKENI. The CDR3 length is 16 residues. The CDR3 here is CASSPSSGGLNGKLFF. CDR3 in DNA: TGTGCCAGCTCACCGTCCTCAGGGGGCTTGAATGGAAAACTGTTTTTT.

This clonotype occurred many times. V usage is TRBV20-1 and J usage is TRBJ1-5; 8 bases are shared with TRBD1. The CDR3 runs to 14 residues. CDR1 and CDR2 (germline): DFQATT, SNEGSKA (reference sequence). The trim removed 6 bases at V and 1 base at J, leaving 5 bases unmatched. CDR3 sequence: CSARTGKSNQPQHF. The CDR3 coding sequence is TGCAGTGCACGGACAGGGAAGAGCAATCAGCCCCAGCATTTT.

This chain uses TRBV12-3 or TRBV12-4 with TRBJ2-2, with TRBD2 identical over 10 bases. V lost 5 bases, J lost 7 bases, and 13 bases stayed unmatched. This CDR3 comprises 17 residues. CDR3 region: CASSPPNSGRSHGELFF. CDR3 in DNA: TGTGCCAGCAGTCCTCCCAATAGCGGGAGGTCCCACGGGGAGCTGTTTTTT.

This clonotype was seen a handful of times. The V gene is TRBV15, the J gene TRBJ1-5; a weak D match, TRBD1 (5 bases). The CDR3 spans 15 residues. Trimming stripped 1 base from V and 3 bases from J, with 10 bases between. Germline V gene lookup returns CDR1 LNHNV and CDR2 YYDKDF (reference sequence). CDR3 amino acids: CATSRGRGDNQPQHF. For the CDR3, the DNA is TGTGCCACCAGCAGAGGTCGAGGGGACAATCAGCCCCAGCATTTT.

The chain couples TRBV9 to TRBJ2-5; 13 nucleotides align to TRBD2. V lost 0 bases to trimming and J lost 4 bases; unmatched junction nucleotides: 0. This CDR3 contains 15 residues. Germline CDR1 reads SGDLS; CDR2 reads YYNGEE. The CDR3 coding sequence is TGTGCCAGCAGCGTAGGACTAGCGGGAGGAGAGACCCAGTACTTC. Its translation is CASSVGLAGGETQYF.

This chain joins TRBV7-9 and TRBJ1-1; D call uncertain. Per the germline V gene, CDR1 is SEHNR and CDR2 is FQNEAQ (reference sequence). CDR3 size: 16 residues. The V and J ends lost 2 bases and 8 bases respectively, with 21 bases between them. DNA of the CDR3: TGTGCCAGCAGCTTATTCGGGGAGACAAGGGCCGCAGAAGCTTTCTTT. Protein: CASSLFGETRAAEAFF.

This chain connects TRBV12-3 or TRBV12-4 to TRBJ2-7; no clear D gene. Trimming removed 4 bases from V and 5 bases from J, with 9 bases in between. The CDR3 extends over 12 amino acids. CDR3 region: CASSYHLDEQYF. CDR3 nucleotide sequence: TGTGCCAGCAGTTATCACTTGGACGAGCAGTACTTC.